A single sample is the source of the 5 T cell receptor beta chains below, sequenced in a study of cytomegalovirus exposure and HLA in healthy donors. Amplification used 60 Vbeta primers and 13 Jbeta primers. Sequencing used immunoSEQ multiplex PCR; TCRdb keeps in-frame clones, though not all of them. This sample carries 100,000 to 120,000 clones, over 70% of them seen once, and the ten largest clones take approximately 2%. The sequenced material came from PBMCs. These TCRs come from a man aged 30 to 39 in good health and CMV-seronegative.

This rearrangement joins TRBV7-9 to TRBJ1-5; D is possibly TRBD1 (5 bases). The germline CDR1 and CDR2 sequences are SEHNR and FQNEAQ (reference sequence). CDR3 length: 15 residues. Trimming pared 1 base from V and 6 bases from J, leaving 13 bases between. The CDR3, as DNA: TGTGCCAGCAGCTTAGGGGACTCCGGGAGTCAGCCCCAGCATTTT. Encoded protein: CASSLGDSGSQPQHF.

J is TRBJ1-5 and V is TRBV28; unclear D gene. V was pared by 2 bases and J by 0 bases, with 11 bases between. This CDR3 is 16 amino acids long. Germline-derived CDR1 and CDR2 are MDHEN and SYDVKM. Written as DNA, the CDR3 is TGTGCCAGCAGTTTAAACCCAGATTATAGCAATCAGCCCCAGCATTTT. Protein sequence: CASSLNPDYSNQPQHF.

The rearrangement links TRBV4-3 to TRBJ1-1, with TRBD1 matching 7 bases. The CDR3 extends over 20 amino acids. Unmatched junction bases numbered 20, after V lost 1 base and J lost 3 bases. The germline gives CDR1 LGHNA, CDR2 YSLEER. CDR3 protein: CASSQVFPPGQSRGDTEAFF. The CDR3 bases are TGCGCCAGCAGCCAAGTTTTCCCGCCGGGACAGTCGAGGGGGGACACTGAAGCTTTCTTT.

This chain uses TRBV5-8 with TRBJ1-5, with D unclear. Per germline, CDR1 SGHTS and CDR2 YDEGEE. V gave up 4 bases and J gave up 6 bases, with 17 bases separating them. The CDR3 extends over 15 amino acids. The CDR3 loop is CASSNPRAGSQPQHF. The CDR3, as DNA: TGTGCCAGCAGCAACCCGAGGGCGGGAAGTCAGCCCCAGCATTTT. The entire variable domain, with the rest obtained from reference TRBV5-8 and TRBJ1-5, is as follows: EAGVTQSPTHLIKTRGQQATLRCSPISGHTSVYWYQQALGLGLQFLLWYDEGEERNRGNFPPRFSGRQFPNYSSELNVNALELEDSALYLCASSNPRAGSQPQHFGDGTRLSIL.

This clone was picked up a small number of times. V and J are TRBV4-2 and TRBJ2-7; D call uncertain. Germline V gene lookup returns CDR1 LGHNA and CDR2 YNFKEQ. V was clipped by 0 bases and J by 0 bases, with 6 bases between them. CDR3 length equals 14 residues. CDR3 in amino acids: CASSQDTGSYEQYF. The CDR3 region has the DNA TGTGCCAGCAGCCAAGATACTGGCTCCTACGAGCAGTACTTC.